The 24 T cell receptor beta chains below were found in one sample sequenced in a study of molecular identifiers for immune sequencing clone quantification. TCRdb fed the PCR reads into MiXCR, producing one record per CDR3 protein. This sample has about 640,000 distinct CDR3 sequences, with about 20% found just once. The sample consisted of naive CD8+ T cells from blood, with Jurkat cell RNA spiked in. Stated subset: FACS-sorted CD8+CD4-CCR7+CD45RA+ naive T cells. The source is a human donor in good health. Some libraries in this study had Jurkat cell RNA spiked in.

This clonotype has at least ten counts. J is TRBJ1-1 and V is TRBV18; TRBD1 is a possible D gene (5 bases). V lost 6 bases and J lost 7, with 15 bases in between. The CDR3 totals 13 residues. Germline CDR1 is KGHSH and CDR2 is LQKENI. The CDR3: CASSHWDEHEAFF. The DNA of the CDR3 is TGTGCCAGCTCCCACTGGGACGAGCATGAAGCTTTCTTT. The entire variable domain, with the rest obtained from reference TRBV18 and TRBJ1-1, is as follows: NAGVMQNPRHLVRRRGQEARLRCSPMKGHSHVYWYRQLPEEGLKFMVYLQKENIIDESGMPKERFSAEFPKEGPSILRIQQVVRGDSAAYFCASSHWDEHEAFFGQGTRLTVV.

This clonotype was detected many times. The chain couples TRBV6-2 or TRBV6-3 to TRBJ2-7; D assignment may be TRBD1 or TRBD2 (5 bases each). V dropped 2 bases and J dropped 3 bases, with 11 bases sitting between them. This CDR3 comprises 14 residues. Germline V gives CDR1 MNHEY, CDR2 SVGEGT. CDR3 coding DNA: TGTGCCAGCAGTTACGGGACCGAGTACTACGAGCAGTACTTC. Translation gives CASSYGTEYYEQYF.

The chain is built from TRBV27 and TRBJ2-1; D is unclear. Germline loops: CDR1 MNHEY, CDR2 SMNVEV (reference sequence). The CDR3 length is 14 residues. V lost 3 bases, J lost 0 bases, and 6 bases lay in between. Here the CDR3 DNA reads TGTGCCAGCAGTTTTGGACCCTCCTACAATGAGCAGTTCTTC. This codes for CASSFGPSYNEQFF.

The sample holds many counts of this clonotype. The gene calls are TRBV29-1 and TRBJ2-3; D is possibly TRBD2 (6 bases). CDR3 size: 12 residues. Trimming shortened V by 0 bases and J by 5 bases, and 6 bases separated the two germline ends. The germline V gene has CDR1 SQVTM and CDR2 ANQGSEA. CDR3 bases: TGCAGCGTTGAAGAGCGGGGAGATACGCAGTATTTT. Amino acids: CSVEERGDTQYF.

This clonotype turned up a few times. J is TRBJ2-7 and V is TRBV6-2 or TRBV6-3, with D tentatively TRBD1 (6 bases). V lost 6 bases and J lost 5, with 17 bases in between. Germline CDR1 MNHEY, CDR2 SVGEGT. The CDR3 is made up of 14 amino acids. CDR3 nucleotide sequence: TGTGCCAGCAGCCCACAGGTGACAGGCCACGAGCAGTACTTC. Protein sequence: CASSPQVTGHEQYF.

This clonotype was seen only a few times. The chain carries TRBV9 and TRBJ2-5; unclear D gene. Trimming stripped 0 bases from V and 1 base from J, with 7 bases between. This CDR3 is 14 amino acids long. Germline V gene lookup returns CDR1 SGDLS and CDR2 YYNGEE. CDR3 coding DNA: TGTGCCAGCAGCGTAGGGAGCTCCCAAGAGACCCAGTACTTC. This encodes CASSVGSSQETQYF.

The V call is TRBV19, the J call TRBJ2-1, with D unresolved. The CDR3 spans 14 residues. V was trimmed by 1 base and J by 7 bases, leaving 11 bases between them. Germline loops: CDR1 LNHDA, CDR2 SQIVND (reference sequence). The DNA for the CDR3 is TGTGCCAGTAGTATAGTCGCTCGGGTTAATGAGCAGTTCTTC. This encodes CASSIVARVNEQFF.

This clonotype was observed a handful of times. The chain couples TRBV5-8 to TRBJ2-1; no clear D gene. The CDR3 extends over 13 amino acids. CDR1 and CDR2 from the germline V gene are SGHTS and YDEGEE. V lost 4 bases, J lost 6 bases, and 11 bases lay in between. The CDR3 protein is CASSIGPLNEQFF. The CDR3 DNA reads TGTGCCAGCAGCATTGGACCACTCAATGAGCAGTTCTTC.

Points on this clonotype: A junction boundary mismatches the germline segment, possibly from a read error. The rearrangement links TRBV5-1 to TRBJ2-2, with 10 bases lining up with TRBD2. The CDR3 contains 17 residues. CDR1 SGHRS and CDR2 YFSETQ come from the germline V gene. CDR3 loop: CASGLEASGRGSVELFF. CDR3 coding DNA: TGCGCCAGCGGCTTGGAAGCTAGCGGGAGAGGGTCCGTGGAGCTGTTTTTT.

This clonotype has a count of ten or more. The chain couples TRBV27 to TRBJ2-7, with D tentatively TRBD1 or TRBD2 (5 bases each). The V and J ends lost 5 bases and 0 bases respectively, with 17 bases between them. The germline V gene encodes CDR1 MNHEY and CDR2 SMNVEV (reference sequence). The CDR3 covers 16 residues. CDR3 loop: CASSHRPGTSSYEQYF. CDR3 nucleotide sequence: TGTGCCAGCAGTCACCGTCCCGGGACGAGCTCCTACGAGCAGTACTTC.

On this clonotype: A read error is likely, as this CDR3 ends without the conserved phenylalanine or tryptophan. The genes are TRBV5-4 and TRBJ1-1, with D possibly matching TRBD1 (6 bases). The CDR3 is 13 residues long. Germline values: CDR1 SGHNT, CDR2 YYREEE (reference sequence). The V gene lost 10 bases and the J gene lost 7 bases, with 20 bases spanning the gap. CDR3 in DNA: TGTGCCGGCATAGAACCGGGGGCTAATGAAGCTTTCCTT. It yields the protein CAGIEPGANEAFL.

This clonotype appeared many times. The V gene is TRBV20-1, the J gene TRBJ1-4; D is perhaps TRBD1 (5 bases). The CDR3 sequence is 13 residues long. Trimming cost V 6 bases and J 8 bases, with 16 bases left between them. Germline V gene lookup returns CDR1 DFQATT and CDR2 SNEGSKA (reference sequence). DNA for the CDR3: TGCAGTGCGGGGGACCCTAAGGGGGAAAAACTGTTTTTT. This translates into CSAGDPKGEKLFF.

The J gene is TRBJ2-2, the V gene TRBV5-1, with 7 bases fitting TRBD2. Trimming at V came to 5 bases and at J to 9 bases, leaving 10 bases not matched to a gene. The CDR3 has 14 residues. The germline V gene encodes CDR1 SGHRS and CDR2 YFSETQ. The CDR3 region has the DNA TGCGCCAGCAGGTGGACTAGTAGCTTCCGGGAGCTGTTTTTT. As protein: CASRWTSSFRELFF.

This clonotype was observed at least ten times. The chain uses TRBV5-4 and TRBJ2-5; 7 positions match TRBD1. Germline loops: CDR1 SGHNT, CDR2 YYREEE (reference sequence). This CDR3 has 15 residues. Trimming took 4 bases from V and 2 from J; bases not matched to a gene: 8. CDR3 nucleotide sequence: TGTGCCAGCAGCACGATCGACAGGGCACAAGAGACCCAGTACTTC. Protein product: CASSTIDRAQETQYF.

This clonotype has only a few counts. This sequence joins TRBV11-3 and TRBJ2-1; TRBD2 agrees at 8 bases. V lost 5 bases, J lost 0 bases, and 6 bases stayed unmatched. CDR1 is SGHNT and CDR2 is YENEEA in the germline V gene. The CDR3 contains 16 residues. CDR3 in amino acids: CASSPRLASSYNEQFF. CDR3 in DNA: TGTGCCAGCAGCCCGCGACTAGCGAGCTCCTACAATGAGCAGTTCTTC. Full variable domain (missing parts from reference TRBV11-3 and TRBJ2-1): EAGVVQSPRYKIIEKKQPVAFWCNPISGHNTLYWYLQNLGQGPELLIRYENEEAVDDSQLPKDRFSAERLKGVDSTLKIQPAELGDSAVYLCASSPRLASSYNEQFFGPGTRLTVL.

There are many counts of this clonotype. The chain links TRBV7-9 to TRBJ1-5; D perhaps matches TRBD1 (6 bases). Trimming stripped 1 base from V and 4 bases from J, with 17 bases between. Germline CDR1 SEHNR, CDR2 FQNEAQ (reference sequence). The CDR3 runs to 17 residues. CDR3 in DNA: TGTGCCAGCAGCTTAGAGGGGGGCCTGCAAACAAATCAGCCCCAGCATTTT. Translating it yields CASSLEGGLQTNQPQHF.

The sample holds many counts of this clonotype. This chain uses TRBV7-8 with TRBJ1-1; tentative D call: TRBD1 (5 bases). CDR3 size: 15 residues. Germline CDR1 reads SGHVS; CDR2 reads FQNEAQ. V was shortened by 5 bases and J by 1 base, with 14 bases between the two germline ends. The CDR3 coding sequence is TGTGCCAGCAGCATCTCACTGACAGAGAACACTGAAGCTTTCTTT. It is translated as CASSISLTENTEAFF.

On this clonotype itself: The CDR3 ends on some other residue instead of the conserved phenylalanine or tryptophan, so this is likely a read error. The V gene is TRBV12-3 or TRBV12-4, the J gene TRBJ1-5; no clear D. The ends were cut back, 2 bases at V and 1 base at J, with 6 bases in the middle. This CDR3 is built from 14 residues. CDR3 protein: CASSLRGSNQPQHL. The DNA of the CDR3 is TGTGCCAGCAGTTTAAGAGGGAGCAATCAGCCCCAGCATCTT.

Many counts were recorded for this clonotype. The chain recombines TRBV4-3 with TRBJ2-1; possible D gene TRBD2, 7 bases. The CDR3 is 14 residues long. The germline CDR1 and CDR2 sequences are LGHNA and YSLEER. Between the trimmed V and J ends, which lost 8 bases and 3 bases, there was a span of 14 bases. DNA for the CDR3: TGCGCCAGCTCCACGGGGGGCGACTACAATGAGCAGTTCTTC. Amino acid sequence: CASSTGGDYNEQFF.

There are many counts of this clonotype. The chain links TRBV3-1 to TRBJ2-1; 7 bases line up with TRBD2. J gave up 5 bases and V 3 bases, and 1 base lay outside the gene matches. Germline CDR1 LGHDT, CDR2 YNNKEL (reference sequence). The CDR3 has 13 amino acids. The CDR3 loop reads CASSHAGDNEQFF. DNA of the CDR3: TGTGCCAGCAGCCACGCGGGGGACAATGAGCAGTTCTTC.

In this sample, this clonotype turned up many times. The chain has TRBV7-6 and TRBJ2-6; D is possibly TRBD1 or TRBD2 (5 bases each). Trimming took off 5 bases at V and 0 bases at J, with 23 bases between the two ends. The CDR3 runs 20 residues. CDR1 and CDR2 (germline): SGHVS, FNYEAQ. CDR3 protein: CASSRFGPEGPNSGANVLTF. In DNA, the CDR3 is TGTGCCAGCAGCCGATTCGGCCCAGAGGGGCCAAACTCTGGGGCCAACGTCCTGACTTTC.

There are many counts of this clonotype. The V and J genes are TRBV28 and TRBJ2-7, with 7 nucleotides matching TRBD1. This CDR3 spans 14 amino acids. Unmatched junction bases numbered 4, after V lost 3 bases and J lost 2 bases. CDR1 is MDHEN and CDR2 is SYDVKM in the germline V gene. CDR3 sequence (DNA): TGTGCCAGCAGTTTGCCGGACAGGCCCTACGAGCAGTACTTC. This encodes CASSLPDRPYEQYF. Full variable domain (remainder filled in from reference TRBV28 and TRBJ2-7): DVKVTQSSRYLVKRTGEKVFLECVQDMDHENMFWYRQDPGLGLRLIYFSYDVKMKEKGDIPEGYSVSREKKERFSLILESASTNQTSMYLCASSLPDRPYEQYFGPGTRLTVT.

The chain couples TRBV5-6 to TRBJ2-2; D possibly corresponds to TRBD1 (5 bases). CDR1 is SGHDT, CDR2 YYEEEE, per germline. Trimming removed 1 base at V and 7 bases at J, with 14 bases between. This CDR3 comprises 15 residues. CDR3 sequence reads: CASSLIRAQGGELFF. Written as DNA, the CDR3 is TGTGCCAGCAGCTTGATCCGGGCGCAGGGCGGGGAGCTGTTTTTT.

In this sample, this clonotype turned up many times. The chain carries TRBV9 and TRBJ2-3; D possibly corresponds to TRBD2 (6 bases). Germline V CDR1 and CDR2: SGDLS, YYNGEE. This CDR3 comprises 15 residues. The V end lost 2 bases, the J end lost 3 bases, and 13 bases lay between the germline ends. In nucleotides, the CDR3 is TGTGCCAGCAGCGTTGGAGGGAGCGATACAGATACGCAGTATTTT. Protein product: CASSVGGSDTDTQYF.